Below, 17 T cell receptor beta chains from the same sample are listed, as sequenced in a study of Tregs in tolerant kidney transplant recipients. Related graft donors supplied nonmyeloablative bone marrow transplants, and mixed chimerism was transient. Assay used: immunoSEQ multiplex PCR; TCRdb lists only in-frame clones, some missing. This table holds 25,000 to 40,000 clones. Source: CD4+ T cells from blood (PBMCs), taken 24 months after the transplant. Receptors were obtained from a human patient who received a combined kidney and bone marrow transplant. Some of the T cells may derive from the graft donor.

Concerning this clone: The CDR3 end falls 3 residues outside the read, so it is completed with the germline J gene. This chain uses TRBV9 with TRBJ2-7; tentative D call: TRBD2 (6 bases). Trimming removed 3 bases at V and 2 bases at J, with 18 bases between. The germline V gene encodes CDR1 SGDLS and CDR2 YYNGEE. The CDR3 length is 16 residues. The CDR3 DNA, read in part, is TGTGCCAGCAGCGCGTTAAGCTCCGGGGGAGCCTACGAG. This gives the protein CASSALSSGGAYE. The entire CDR3 protein reads CASSALSSGGAYEQYF.

On this clone: The sequenced fragment ends 3 residues before the CDR3 boundary, so the rest is inferred from the germline J gene. The chain employs TRBV7-2 and TRBJ1-1; D call uncertain. The CDR3 spans 11 residues. V was clipped by 5 bases and J by 5 bases, with 6 bases between them. Germline V gene sequence: CDR1 SGHTA, CDR2 FQGNSA. CDR3 in amino acids: CASSPMTEAFF. The sequenced part of the CDR3 DNA is TGTGCCAGCAGCCCTATGACTGAA.

Worth noting for this clone: From the germline J gene comes the end of the CDR3, since the read stops 3 residues before it. The chain couples TRBV10-3 to TRBJ2-1, with 10 bases lining up with TRBD2. J gave up 5 bases and V 2 bases, and 0 bases lay outside the gene matches. There are 14 residues in the CDR3. In germline, CDR1 is ENHRY, CDR2 SYGVKD. CDR3 bases read: TGTGCCATCAGTGAGGGACTAGCGGACAATGAG. This sequence encodes CAISEGLADNE. The whole CDR3 sequence is CAISEGLADNEQFF.

On this clone: The sequenced fragment ends 3 residues before the CDR3 boundary, so the rest is inferred from the germline J gene. The chain combines TRBV28 with TRBJ2-3, with TRBD2 matching over 10 bases. This CDR3 is 16 amino acids long. V was pared by 7 bases and J by 0 bases, with 7 bases of the junction left unmatched. CDR1 is MDHEN, CDR2 SYDVKM, per germline. CDR3 region: CASTPSGRDSTDTQYF. The CDR3 bases that were read are TGTGCCAGCACCCCGAGCGGGAGGGACAGCACAGATACG. The whole variable domain, remainder taken from reference TRBV28 and TRBJ2-3, is DVKVTQSSRYLVKRTGEKVFLECVQDMDHENMFWYRQDPGLGLRLIYFSYDVKMKEKGDIPEGYSVSREKKERFSLILESASTNQTSMYLCASTPSGRDSTDTQYFGPGTRLTVL.

About this clone: The CDR3 end lies 3 residues beyond the end of the read and is filled in from the germline J gene. The chain is built from TRBV18 and TRBJ1-2; possible D gene TRBD1, 6 bases. With 3 bases removed from V and 3 bases from J, the gap between germline ends came to 26 bases. The CDR3 has 19 amino acids. Germline CDR1 and CDR2: KGHSH and LQKENI. CDR3 DNA (partial): TGTGCCAGCTCACCGACCACGGCTCCTCCACAGGGAAGGGACTATGGC. Its protein product is CASSPTTAPPQGRDYG. The complete CDR3 protein is CASSPTTAPPQGRDYGYTF. The whole variable domain, filled in from reference TRBV18 and TRBJ1-2, reads NAGVMQNPRHLVRRRGQEARLRCSPMKGHSHVYWYRQLPEEGLKFMVYLQKENIIDESGMPKERFSAEFPKEGPSILRIQQVVRGDSAAYFCASSPTTAPPQGRDYGYTFGSGTRLTVV.

A word on this clone: The read ends 3 residues early relative to the CDR3; the germline J gene fills the gap. The chain is built from TRBV10-2 and TRBJ1-3; 8 bases match TRBD1. The V gene end was trimmed by 5 bases and the J gene end by 0 bases; junction bases not matched to a gene: 6. Per germline, CDR1 WSHSY and CDR2 SAAADI. This CDR3 is built from 16 residues. CDR3 protein: CASSSQGVSSGNTIYF. The sequenced CDR3 bases are TGCGCCAGCAGTTCACAGGGGGTATCCTCTGGAAACACC.

Judged by frequency, this clone is medium-sized (0.01 to 0.1%). From the germline J gene comes the end of the CDR3, since the read stops 3 residues before it. This chain uses TRBV5-4 with TRBJ1-5, with D tentatively TRBD1 (5 bases). This CDR3 is 14 amino acids long. Germline CDR1 reads SGHNT; CDR2 reads YYREEE (reference sequence). V shed 1 base and J shed 3 bases, with 8 bases lying between them. The CDR3 sequence: CASSLQGNNQPQHF. CDR3 bases read: TGTGCCAGCAGCTTGCAGGGCAACAATCAGCCC. Together with reference TRBV5-4 and TRBJ1-5, the CDR3 gives the full variable domain: ETGVTQSPTHLIKTRGQQVTLRCSSQSGHNTVSWYQQALGQGPQFIFQYYREEENGRGNFPPRFSGLQFPNYSSELNVNALELDDSALYLCASSLQGNNQPQHFGDGTRLSIL.

Note on this clone: The sequence runs out 3 residues before the end of the CDR3; the remainder is reconstructed from the germline J gene. V and J are TRBV2 and TRBJ2-3; 8 bases agree with TRBD2. CDR3 length: 13 amino acids. Germline V CDR1 and CDR2: SNHLY, FYNNEI. The trim removed 8 bases at V and 4 bases at J, leaving 5 bases unmatched. CDR3: CASDGGGPDTQYF. CDR3 DNA (partial): TGTGCCAGCGACGGGGGGGGCCCAGATACG.

As regards this clone: Read sequence stops 3 residues before the CDR3 end, and the germline J gene provides the missing end. The J gene is TRBJ1-5, the V gene TRBV6-2 or TRBV6-3; the D gene is possibly TRBD1 (5 bases). This CDR3 spans 14 amino acids. V was shortened by 7 bases and J by 2 bases, with 12 bases between the two germline ends. In germline, CDR1 is MNHEY, CDR2 SVGEGT. This CDR3 reads CASTSSTGNQPQHF. The CDR3 bases that were read are TGTGCCAGCACATCCTCGACAGGCAATCAGCCC.

The CDR3 sequence is CASTEGQLEKLFF. Incomplete CDR3 DNA: TGTGCCAGTACCGAGGGACAGCTTGAAAAA. The V gene is TRBV19, the J gene TRBJ1-4; 7 bases line up with TRBD1. The observed sequence ends 3 residues before the CDR3 terminus, with the missing tail filled in from the germline J gene. After removal of 7 bases from V and 7 bases from J, the junction contained 6 bases not matched to a gene. The germline V gene encodes CDR1 LNHDA and CDR2 SQIVND (reference sequence). The CDR3 runs to 13 residues.

Of note for this clone: Read data end 3 residues before the CDR3 end; the end is taken from the germline J gene. The rearrangement joins TRBV20-1 to TRBJ2-7; 8 bases fit TRBD1. The trim removed 5 bases at V and 6 bases at J, leaving 15 bases unmatched. CDR3 length: 15 amino acids. Germline values: CDR1 DFQATT, CDR2 SNEGSKA (reference sequence). The part of the CDR3 DNA that was read is TGCAGTGCTCCCCCAGGGGGCGAAAGTTGGAGCGAG. Translation: CSAPPGGESWSE. The entire CDR3 protein is CSAPPGGESWSEQYF.

Concerning this clone itself: The observed sequence ends 3 residues before the CDR3 terminus, with the missing tail filled in from the germline J gene. The rearrangement joins TRBV30 to TRBJ2-6; D is ambiguous. Trimming stripped 0 bases from V and 2 bases from J, with 5 bases between. The CDR3 runs to 14 residues. Per germline, CDR1 GTSNPN and CDR2 SVGIG (reference sequence). CDR3 in amino acids: CAWSVATGANVLTF. The covered CDR3 bases are TGTGCCTGGAGTGTAGCGACTGGGGCCAACGTC.

Comment on this clone: Read sequence stops 3 residues before the CDR3 end, and the germline J gene provides the missing end. The chain links TRBV20-1 to TRBJ2-7; D may be TRBD1 (6 bases). V lost 3 bases to trimming and J lost 5 bases, with 11 bases between them. CDR1 is DFQATT and CDR2 is SNEGSKA in the germline V gene (reference sequence). The CDR3 contains 12 residues. The CDR3 sequence is CSASPGANEQYF. The DNA read from the CDR3 is TGCAGTGCTAGTCCAGGGGCGAACGAG.

In terms of frequency, this clone is medium-sized. The CDR3 is cut off 3 residues early in the read; its end comes from the germline J gene. The chain is built from TRBV6-2 or TRBV6-3 and TRBJ2-2, with 7 bases that match TRBD1. V shed 5 bases, J shed 3 bases, and the junction held 6 bases outside the gene matches. This CDR3 region has 15 residues. Germline V gene sequence: CDR1 MNHEY, CDR2 SVGEGT. The CDR3 bases that were read are TGTGCCAGCAGTAGCTACAGGGGAGACACCGGGGAG. Translated: CASSSYRGDTGE. The CDR3 in full is CASSSYRGDTGELFF.

As for this clone: The read ends 3 residues early relative to the CDR3; the germline J gene fills the gap. V is TRBV4-1 and J is TRBJ2-5, with no clear D. The CDR3 runs to 13 residues. V lost 2 bases and J lost 4, with 8 bases in between. Germline CDR1 reads MGHRA; CDR2 reads YSYEKL. The covered CDR3 bases are TGCGCCAGCAGCCAAAATGTCGTAGAGACC. Translated: CASSQNVVET. The CDR3 in full is CASSQNVVETQYF.

The CDR3: CASSQTRADTQYF. The part of the CDR3 DNA that was read is TGTGCCAGCAGCCAAACTAGGGCAGATACG. The V gene is TRBV7-2, the J gene TRBJ2-3; D possibly corresponds to TRBD2 (5 bases). The CDR3 goes on 3 residues after the read ends, and that part is filled in from the germline J gene. CDR3 length: 13 residues. CDR1 and CDR2 from the germline V gene are SGHTA and FQGNSA. V was pared by 5 bases and J by 4 bases, with 10 bases between. The whole variable domain, remainder taken from reference TRBV7-2 and TRBJ2-3, is GAGVSQSPSNKVTEKGKDVELRCDPISGHTALYWYRQSLGQGLEFLIYFQGNSAPDKSGLPSDRFSAERTGGSVSTLTIQRTQQEDSAVYLCASSQTRADTQYFGPGTRLTVL.

Comments on this clone: The read halts 3 residues ahead of the CDR3 end, with the missing end drawn from the germline J gene. The rearrangement uses TRBV28 and TRBJ1-4, with TRBD1 matching 8 bases. V dropped 4 bases and J dropped 6; count of bases not matched to a gene: 4. Germline CDR1 is MDHEN and CDR2 is SYDVKM. The CDR3 loop spans 14 amino acids. The CDR3 spells CASSSPGQDEKLFF. The covered CDR3 bases are TGTGCCAGCAGTTCCCCGGGACAGGATGAAAAA. The full variable domain, completed using reference TRBV28 and TRBJ1-4, is DVKVTQSSRYLVKRTGEKVFLECVQDMDHENMFWYRQDPGLGLRLIYFSYDVKMKEKGDIPEGYSVSREKKERFSLILESASTNQTSMYLCASSSPGQDEKLFFGSGTQLSVL.